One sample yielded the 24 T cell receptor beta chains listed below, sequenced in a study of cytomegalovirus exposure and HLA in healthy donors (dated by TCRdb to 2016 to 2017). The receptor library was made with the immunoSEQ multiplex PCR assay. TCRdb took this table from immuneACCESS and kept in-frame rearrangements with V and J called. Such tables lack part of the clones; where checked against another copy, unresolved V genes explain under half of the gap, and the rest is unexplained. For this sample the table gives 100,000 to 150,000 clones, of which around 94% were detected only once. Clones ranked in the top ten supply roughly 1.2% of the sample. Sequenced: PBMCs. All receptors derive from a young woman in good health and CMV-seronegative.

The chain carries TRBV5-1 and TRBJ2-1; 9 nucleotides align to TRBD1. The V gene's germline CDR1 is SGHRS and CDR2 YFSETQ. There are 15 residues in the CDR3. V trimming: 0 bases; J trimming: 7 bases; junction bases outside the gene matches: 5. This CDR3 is CASSLAGTGSNEQFF. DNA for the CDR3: TGCGCCAGCAGCTTGGCCGGGACAGGGAGTAATGAGCAGTTCTTC.

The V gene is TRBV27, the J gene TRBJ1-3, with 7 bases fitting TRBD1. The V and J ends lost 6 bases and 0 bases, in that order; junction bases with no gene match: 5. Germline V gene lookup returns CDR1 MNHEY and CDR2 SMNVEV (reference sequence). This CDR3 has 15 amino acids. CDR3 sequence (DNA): TGTGCCAGCAGCACTGACAGGGACTCTGGAAACACCATATATTTT. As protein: CASSTDRDSGNTIYF.

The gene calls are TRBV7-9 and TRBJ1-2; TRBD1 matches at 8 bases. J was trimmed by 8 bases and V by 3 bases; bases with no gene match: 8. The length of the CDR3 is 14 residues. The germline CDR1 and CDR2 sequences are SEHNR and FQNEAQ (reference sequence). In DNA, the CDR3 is TGTGCCAGCAGCTTTGACCAGGGGGCGCGGGGCTACACCTTC. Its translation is CASSFDQGARGYTF. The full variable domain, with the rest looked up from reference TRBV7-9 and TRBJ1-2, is DTGVSQNPRHKITKRGQNVTFRCDPISEHNRLYWYRQTLGQGPEFLTYFQNEAQLEKSRLLSDRFSAERPKGSFSTLEIQRTEQGDSAMYLCASSFDQGARGYTFGSGTRLTVV.

CDR3 bases: TGCGCCAGCAGCCCCCTAGCGGGGGACTACAATGAGCAGTTCTTC. Amino acid sequence: CASSPLAGDYNEQFF. The chain recombines TRBV4-1 with TRBJ2-1; 10 bases match TRBD2. V shed 4 bases, J shed 3 bases, and the junction held 3 bases outside the gene matches. CDR3 size: 15 residues. Germline CDR1 MGHRA, CDR2 YSYEKL.

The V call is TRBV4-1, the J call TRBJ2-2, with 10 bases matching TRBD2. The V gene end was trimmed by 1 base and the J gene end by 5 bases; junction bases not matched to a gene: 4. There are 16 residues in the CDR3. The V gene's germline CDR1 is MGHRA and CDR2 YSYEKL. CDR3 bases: TGCGCCAGCAGCCAAGGTGAACTAGCGGGAACCGGGGAGCTGTTTTTT. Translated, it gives CASSQGELAGTGELFF.

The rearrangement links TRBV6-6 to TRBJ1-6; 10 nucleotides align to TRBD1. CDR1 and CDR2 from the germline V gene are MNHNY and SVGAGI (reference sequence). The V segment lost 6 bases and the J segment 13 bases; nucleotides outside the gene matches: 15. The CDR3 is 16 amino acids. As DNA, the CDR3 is TGTGCCAGCAGCCGCCTTCCGGGACAGGGGATATGGCCCCTCCACTTT. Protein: CASSRLPGQGIWPLHF.

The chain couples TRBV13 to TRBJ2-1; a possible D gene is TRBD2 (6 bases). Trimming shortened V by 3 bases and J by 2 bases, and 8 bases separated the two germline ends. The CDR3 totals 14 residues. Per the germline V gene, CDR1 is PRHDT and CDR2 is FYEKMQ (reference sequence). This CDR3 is CASSFGGTYNEQFF. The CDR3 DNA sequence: TGTGCCAGCAGCTTTGGAGGGACCTACAATGAGCAGTTCTTC.

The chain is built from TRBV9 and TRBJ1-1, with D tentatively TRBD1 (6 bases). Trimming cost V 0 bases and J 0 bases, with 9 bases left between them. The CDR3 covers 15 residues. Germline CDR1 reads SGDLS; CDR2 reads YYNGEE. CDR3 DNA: TGTGCCAGCAGCGTAGCGGGACACGTGAACACTGAAGCTTTCTTT. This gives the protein CASSVAGHVNTEAFF.

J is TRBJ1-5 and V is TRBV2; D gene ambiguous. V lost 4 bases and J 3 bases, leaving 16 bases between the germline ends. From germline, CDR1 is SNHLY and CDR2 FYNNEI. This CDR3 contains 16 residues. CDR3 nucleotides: TGTGCCAGCAGTGTCAAGCCCGGGAAATACAATCAGCCCCAGCATTTT. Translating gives CASSVKPGKYNQPQHF.

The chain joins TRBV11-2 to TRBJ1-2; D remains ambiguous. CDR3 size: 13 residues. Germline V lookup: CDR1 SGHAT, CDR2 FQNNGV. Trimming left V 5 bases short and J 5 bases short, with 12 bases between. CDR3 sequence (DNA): TGTGCCAGCAGCACGGAGGCATCTTATGGCTACACCTTC. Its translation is CASSTEASYGYTF.

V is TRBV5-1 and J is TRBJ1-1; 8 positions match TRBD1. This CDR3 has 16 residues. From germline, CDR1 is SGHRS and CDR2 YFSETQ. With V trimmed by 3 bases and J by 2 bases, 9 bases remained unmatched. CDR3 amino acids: CASSSRTGNTNTEAFF. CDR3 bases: TGCGCCAGCAGCTCAAGGACAGGGAATACAAACACTGAAGCTTTCTTT.

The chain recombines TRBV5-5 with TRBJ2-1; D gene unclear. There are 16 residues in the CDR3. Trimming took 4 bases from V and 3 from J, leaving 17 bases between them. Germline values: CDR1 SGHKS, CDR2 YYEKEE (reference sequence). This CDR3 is CASSRLPSLDYNEQFF. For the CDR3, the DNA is TGTGCCAGCAGCCGACTGCCAAGCCTCGACTACAATGAGCAGTTCTTC.

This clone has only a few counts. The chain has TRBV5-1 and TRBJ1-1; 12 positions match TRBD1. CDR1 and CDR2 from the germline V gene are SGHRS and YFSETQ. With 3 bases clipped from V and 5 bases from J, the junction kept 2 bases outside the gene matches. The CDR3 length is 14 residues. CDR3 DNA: TGCGCCAGCAGCTGGGACAGGGGGCAGACTGAAGCTTTCTTT. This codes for CASSWDRGQTEAFF. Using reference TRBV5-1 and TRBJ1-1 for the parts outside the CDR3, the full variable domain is KAGVTQTPRYLIKTRGQQVTLSCSPISGHRSVSWYQQTPGQGLQFLFEYFSETQRNKGNFPGRFSGRQFSNSRSEMNVSTLELGDSALYLCASSWDRGQTEAFFGQGTRLTVV.

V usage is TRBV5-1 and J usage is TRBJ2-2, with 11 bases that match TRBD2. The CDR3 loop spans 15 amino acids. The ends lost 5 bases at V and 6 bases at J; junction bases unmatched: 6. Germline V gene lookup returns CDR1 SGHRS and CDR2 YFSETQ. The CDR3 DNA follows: TGCGCCAGCAGATTAGCGGGAGGGCCCTCCGGGGAGCTGTTTTTT. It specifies CASRLAGGPSGELFF.

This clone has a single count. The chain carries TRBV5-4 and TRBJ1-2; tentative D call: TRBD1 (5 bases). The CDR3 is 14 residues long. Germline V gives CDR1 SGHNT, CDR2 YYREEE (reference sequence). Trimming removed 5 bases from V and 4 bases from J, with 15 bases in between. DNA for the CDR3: TGTGCCAGCAGTTCACAGGAATCGATCTATGGCTACACCTTC. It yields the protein CASSSQESIYGYTF.

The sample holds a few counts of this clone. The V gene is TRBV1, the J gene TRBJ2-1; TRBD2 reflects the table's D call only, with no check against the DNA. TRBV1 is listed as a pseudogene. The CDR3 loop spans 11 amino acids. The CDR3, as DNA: TGCACCACCTTTTTCGGGGATGAGCAGTTCTTC. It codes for CTTFFGDEQFF.

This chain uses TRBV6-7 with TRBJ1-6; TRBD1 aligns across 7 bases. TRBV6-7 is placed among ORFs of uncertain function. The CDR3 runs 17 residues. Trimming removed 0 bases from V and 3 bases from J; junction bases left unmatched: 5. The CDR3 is CASSYSGQSRYNSPLHF. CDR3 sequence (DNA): TGTGCCAGCAGTTACTCGGGACAGTCCCGCTATAATTCACCCCTCCACTTT.

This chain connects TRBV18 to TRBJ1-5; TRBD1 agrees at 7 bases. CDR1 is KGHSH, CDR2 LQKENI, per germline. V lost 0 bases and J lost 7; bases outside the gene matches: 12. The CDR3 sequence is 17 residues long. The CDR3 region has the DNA TGTGCCAGCTCACCACCTTCCCCGGTAGGGGGCCGGCAGCCCCAGCATTTT. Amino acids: CASSPPSPVGGRQPQHF.

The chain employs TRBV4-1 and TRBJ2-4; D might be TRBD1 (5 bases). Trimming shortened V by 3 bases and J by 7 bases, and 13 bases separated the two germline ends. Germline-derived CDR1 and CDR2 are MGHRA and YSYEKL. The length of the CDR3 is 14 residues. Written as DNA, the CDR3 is TGCGCCAGCAGCCATCCATGGCAGGGTAACATTCAGTACTTC. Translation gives CASSHPWQGNIQYF.

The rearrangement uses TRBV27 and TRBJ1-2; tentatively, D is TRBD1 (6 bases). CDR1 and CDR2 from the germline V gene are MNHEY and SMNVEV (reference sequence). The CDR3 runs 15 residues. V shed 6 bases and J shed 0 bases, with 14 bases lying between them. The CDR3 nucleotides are TGTGCCAGCAGGGCAGGACAGCTAGCTAACTATGGCTACACCTTC. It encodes CASRAGQLANYGYTF.

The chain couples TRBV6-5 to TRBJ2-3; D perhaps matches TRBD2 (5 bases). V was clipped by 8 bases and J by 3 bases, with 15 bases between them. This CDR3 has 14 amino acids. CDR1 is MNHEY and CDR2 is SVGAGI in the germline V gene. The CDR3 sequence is CASARLAQTDTQYF. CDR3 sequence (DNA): TGTGCCAGCGCCCGGCTAGCACAGACAGATACGCAGTATTTT.

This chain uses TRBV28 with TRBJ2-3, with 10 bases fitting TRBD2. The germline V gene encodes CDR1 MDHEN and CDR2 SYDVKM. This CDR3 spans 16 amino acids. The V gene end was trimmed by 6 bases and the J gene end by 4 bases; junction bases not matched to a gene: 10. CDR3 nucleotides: TGTGCCAGCAGCTGGTTCGGGCTAGCGGGAGCAGATACGCAGTATTTT. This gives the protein CASSWFGLAGADTQYF.

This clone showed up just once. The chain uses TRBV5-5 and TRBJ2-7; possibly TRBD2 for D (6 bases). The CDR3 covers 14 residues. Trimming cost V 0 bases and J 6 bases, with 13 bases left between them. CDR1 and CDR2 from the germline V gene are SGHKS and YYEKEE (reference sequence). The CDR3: CASSLGGLGGEQYF. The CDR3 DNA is TGTGCCAGCAGCTTGGGGGGACTTGGTGGCGAGCAGTACTTC.

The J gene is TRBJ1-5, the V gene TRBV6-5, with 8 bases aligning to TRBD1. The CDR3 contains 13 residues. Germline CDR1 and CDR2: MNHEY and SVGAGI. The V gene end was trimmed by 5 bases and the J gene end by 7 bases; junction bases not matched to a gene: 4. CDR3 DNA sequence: TGTGCCAGCAGTGAGGACAGGGTCCAGCCCCAGCATTTT. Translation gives CASSEDRVQPQHF.